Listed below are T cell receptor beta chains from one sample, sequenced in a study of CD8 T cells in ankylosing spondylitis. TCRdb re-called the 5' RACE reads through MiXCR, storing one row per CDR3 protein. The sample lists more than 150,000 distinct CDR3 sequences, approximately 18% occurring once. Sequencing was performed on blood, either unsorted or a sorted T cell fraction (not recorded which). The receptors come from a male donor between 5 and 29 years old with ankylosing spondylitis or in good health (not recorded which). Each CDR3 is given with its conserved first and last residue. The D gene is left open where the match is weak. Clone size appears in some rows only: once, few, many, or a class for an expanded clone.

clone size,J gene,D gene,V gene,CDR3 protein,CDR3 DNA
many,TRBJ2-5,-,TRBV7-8,CASSPRDIQETQYF,TGTGCCAGCAGCCCCCGGGACATCCAAGAGACCCAGTACTTC
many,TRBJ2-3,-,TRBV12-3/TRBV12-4,CASSFPGAITDTQYF,TGTGCCAGCAGTTTTCCGGGAGCTATAACAGATACGCAGTATTTT
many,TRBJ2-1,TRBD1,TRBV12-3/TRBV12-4,CASSSRDRWSVEQFF,TGTGCCAGCAGTAGCCGGGACAGGTGGTCTGTTGAGCAGTTCTTC
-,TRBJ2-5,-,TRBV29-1,CSADRSGGETQYF,TGCAGCGCAGACCGGTCAGGTGGGGAGACCCAGTACTTC
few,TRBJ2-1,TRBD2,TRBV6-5,CASRSSGGLVGEQFF,TGTGCCAGCAGGTCCTCGGGAGGGTTGGTAGGTGAGCAGTTCTTC
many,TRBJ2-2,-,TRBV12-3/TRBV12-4,CASSLGEFGGELFF,TGTGCCAGCAGCTTAGGGGAATTTGGAGGGGAGCTGTTTTTT
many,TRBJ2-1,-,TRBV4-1,CASSQAGPGYNEQFF,TGCGCCAGCAGCCAAGCGGGACCAGGATACAATGAGCAGTTCTTC
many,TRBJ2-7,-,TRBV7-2,CASSLNLNYEQYF,TGTGCCAGCAGCTTAAATTTGAACTACGAGCAGTACTTC
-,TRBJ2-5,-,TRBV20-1,CSALTSPYQETQYF,TGCAGCGCCCTGACCAGCCCTTACCAAGAGACCCAGTACTTC
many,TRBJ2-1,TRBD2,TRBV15,CATSIRREYNEQFF,TGTGCCACCAGCATTCGGCGGGAGTACAATGAGCAGTTCTTC
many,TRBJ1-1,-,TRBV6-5,CASIGTNTEAFF,TGTGCCAGCATCGGTACTAACACTGAAGCTTTCTTT
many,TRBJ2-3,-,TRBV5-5,CASSLGGYTDTQYF,TGTGCCAGCAGCTTGGGGGGGTACACAGATACGCAGTATTTT
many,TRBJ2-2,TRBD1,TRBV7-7,CASSHNRQGPTNTGELFF,TGTGCCAGCAGCCACAACCGACAGGGGCCAACTAACACCGGGGAGCTGTTTTTT
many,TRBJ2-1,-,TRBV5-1,CASSTSGWGASNEQFF,TGCGCCAGCTCCACCTCTGGCTGGGGCGCTAGCAATGAGCAGTTCTTC
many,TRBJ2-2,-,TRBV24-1,CATSAPGDTGELFF,TGTGCCACCAGTGCTCCGGGAGACACCGGGGAGCTGTTTTTT
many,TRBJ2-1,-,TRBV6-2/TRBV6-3,CASRITGVNNEQFF,TGTGCCAGCAGGATAACAGGAGTTAACAATGAGCAGTTCTTC
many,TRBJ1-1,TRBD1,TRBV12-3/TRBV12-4,CASTYRGESEAFF,TGTGCCAGTACTTACAGGGGAGAGTCTGAAGCTTTCTTT
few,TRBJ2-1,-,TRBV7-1,CASSSRRVVSDEQFF,TGTGCCAGCAGCTCGCGGAGGGTCGTTTCGGATGAGCAGTTCTTC
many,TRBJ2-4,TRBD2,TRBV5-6,CASSLGTSGIAKNIQYF,TGTGCCAGCAGCCTCGGGACTAGCGGAATAGCCAAAAACATTCAGTACTTC
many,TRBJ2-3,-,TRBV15,CATSMTQGADTQYF,TGTGCCACCAGCATGACACAGGGCGCAGATACGCAGTATTTT
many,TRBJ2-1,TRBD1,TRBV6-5,CASRSGTGYNEQFF,TGTGCCAGCAGGTCCGGGACAGGCTACAATGAGCAGTTCTTC
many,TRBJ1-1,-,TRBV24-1,CATSDSRGDTEAFF,TGTGCCACCAGTGATTCGCGAGGGGACACTGAAGCTTTCTTT
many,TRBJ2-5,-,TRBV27,CASSFQNQETQYF,TGTGCCAGCAGTTTTCAGAACCAAGAGACCCAGTACTTC